The rows below give T cell receptor beta chains drawn from one sample of a study of CD8 T cells in ankylosing spondylitis. MiXCR, run by TCRdb on the 5' RACE reads, gives a single entry per CDR3 protein. This table holds around 890,000 distinct CDR3 sequences, about an eighth found once. Specimen: blood, either unsorted or a sorted T cell fraction (not recorded which). All receptors come from a male donor with ankylosing spondylitis. CDR3s leave out the opening cysteine and the closing phenylalanine or tryptophan.

v_call: TRBV6-5
j_call: TRBJ2-3
cdr3_aa: ASSLRSVTDTQY

v_call: TRBV7-2
j_call: TRBJ1-2
cdr3_aa: ASSLGTGIYGYT

v_call: TRBV28
j_call: TRBJ2-3
cdr3_aa: ASSLYGSRGTDTQY

v_call: TRBV12-3/TRBV12-4
j_call: TRBJ1-6
cdr3_aa: ASSSGGAISPLH

v_call: TRBV10-3
j_call: TRBJ1-2
cdr3_aa: AISSTGVNYGYT

v_call: TRBV9
j_call: TRBJ2-1
cdr3_aa: ASSPRASSYNEQF

v_call: TRBV27
j_call: TRBJ2-7
cdr3_aa: ASAWLGEYEQY

v_call: TRBV20-1
j_call: TRBJ1-6
cdr3_aa: SARDRKVMGSPLH

v_call: TRBV6-2/TRBV6-3
j_call: TRBJ2-2
cdr3_aa: ASSSGTGALTGELF

v_call: TRBV10-3
j_call: TRBJ1-2
cdr3_aa: AISDWTGTKDYGYT

v_call: TRBV7-9
j_call: TRBJ2-7
cdr3_aa: ASSLSPRPVYEQY

v_call: TRBV5-5
j_call: TRBJ2-1
cdr3_aa: ASREDPYNEQF

v_call: TRBV28
j_call: TRBJ2-2
cdr3_aa: ASSSTTALNTGELF

v_call: TRBV4-3
j_call: TRBJ2-1
cdr3_aa: ASSQGNGANEQF

v_call: TRBV20-1
j_call: TRBJ2-3
cdr3_aa: SAVGTSGVNTQY

v_call: TRBV18
j_call: TRBJ2-7
cdr3_aa: ASSLLDGVTYEQY

v_call: TRBV20-1
j_call: TRBJ1-2
cdr3_aa: SARVGGGDGYT

v_call: TRBV20-1
j_call: TRBJ1-5
cdr3_aa: SARRTGLPTYQPQH

v_call: TRBV5-1
j_call: TRBJ2-5
cdr3_aa: ASSAYSDRQETQY

v_call: TRBV15
j_call: TRBJ2-2
cdr3_aa: ATSRGPGELF

v_call: TRBV7-9
j_call: TRBJ2-1
cdr3_aa: ASSIQYSSYNEQF

v_call: TRBV18
j_call: TRBJ2-7
cdr3_aa: ASSLYRDSSYEQY

v_call: TRBV15
j_call: TRBJ2-7
cdr3_aa: ATSRELVTGGREQY

v_call: TRBV20-1
j_call: TRBJ2-5
cdr3_aa: SARGGPPGETQY

v_call: TRBV5-1
j_call: TRBJ2-7
cdr3_aa: ASSLAQGGPYEQY

v_call: TRBV12-3/TRBV12-4
j_call: TRBJ2-7
cdr3_aa: ASSETGTGTYEQY

v_call: TRBV7-2
j_call: TRBJ2-1
cdr3_aa: ASSPPGTSGIRGEQF

v_call: TRBV6-2/TRBV6-3
j_call: TRBJ2-7
cdr3_aa: ASSSTSGEPNIYEQY

v_call: TRBV7-8
j_call: TRBJ2-5
cdr3_aa: ASSFDLLETQY

v_call: TRBV5-1
j_call: TRBJ2-5
cdr3_aa: ASSLRSPQETQY